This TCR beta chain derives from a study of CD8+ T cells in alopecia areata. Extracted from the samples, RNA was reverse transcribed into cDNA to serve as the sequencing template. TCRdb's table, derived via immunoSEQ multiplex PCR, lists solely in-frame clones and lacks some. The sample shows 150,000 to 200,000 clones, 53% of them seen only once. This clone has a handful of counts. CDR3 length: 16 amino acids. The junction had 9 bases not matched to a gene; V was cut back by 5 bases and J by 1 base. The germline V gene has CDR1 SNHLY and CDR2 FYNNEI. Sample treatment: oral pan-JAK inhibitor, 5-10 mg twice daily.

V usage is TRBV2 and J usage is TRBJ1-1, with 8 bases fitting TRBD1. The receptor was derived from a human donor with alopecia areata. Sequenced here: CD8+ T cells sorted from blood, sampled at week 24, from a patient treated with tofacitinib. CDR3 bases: TGTGCCAGCAGTACCTCGACAGGGGCTCCGAACACTGAAGCTTTCTTT. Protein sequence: CASSTSTGAPNTEAFF. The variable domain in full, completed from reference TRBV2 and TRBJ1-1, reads EPEVTQTPSHQVTQMGQEVILRCVPISNHLYFYWYRQILGQKVEFLVSFYNNEISEKSEIFDDQFSVERPDGSNFTLKIRSTKLEDSAMYFCASSTSTGAPNTEAFFGQGTRLTVV.